This T cell receptor beta chain was sequenced during a study of blood T cell repertoires in COVID-19. In the study overall: Sources were T cells, B-cell-depleted T cells, or PBMCs; the material itself was cDNA or gDNA.

This clone was recorded once. The method was immunoSEQ multiplex PCR; TCRdb's version includes in-frame clones alone and lacks a portion of them. This sample has some 50,000 clones, with roughly 88% found just once. The sequenced sample was peripheral blood. This receptor was taken from a human donor in a cohort sampled during active COVID-19.

CDR3 residues: CASSFIAGSTDTQYF. The CDR3 DNA follows: TGTGCCAGCAGCTTCATAGCGGGGAGCACAGATACGCAGTATTTT. This chain connects TRBV7-2 to TRBJ2-3; TRBD2 matches 8 bases. The CDR3 sequence is 15 residues long. Germline V gene data show CDR1 as SGHTA and CDR2 as FQGNSA. Trimming took 3 bases from V and 0 from J; bases not matched to a gene: 2.